One TCR beta chain is described in this entry. The data belong to a study of T cells in Graves' hyperthyroidism and ophthalmopathy. Trimming stripped 1 base from V and 7 bases from J, with 10 bases between. Germline lookup yields CDR1 MDHEN and CDR2 SYDVKM. The CDR3 sequence is 13 residues long. Amplified TCR beta CDR3 regions came from RNA transcripts. The primer set for the first-round RT-PCR of the TCR CDR3 was HTBI. MiXCR, run by TCRdb on the multiplex PCR reads, gives a single entry per CDR3 protein. The data hold 550,000 to 800,000 distinct CDR3 sequences, with 17% observed a single time. Patients aged 18 to 65 had newly diagnosed hyperthyroidism lasting under 2 months.

Sequences were obtained from blood. This sequence originates from a man aged 45-60 years with Graves' hyperthyroidism. The chain has TRBV28 and TRBJ1-2; no definite D call. The chain's CDR3 is CASSLSGISGYTF. CDR3 coding DNA: TGTGCCAGCAGTTTATCTGGGATCTCTGGCTACACCTTC.